This T cell receptor (beta chain) was recorded in a study of identical twins. TCRdb re-analysed the 5' RACE reads in MiXCR, keeping a single row per CDR3 protein. The table includes around 690,000 distinct CDR3 sequences, 21% detected once. The sample holds a few counts of this clonotype. Germline V gives CDR1 SGHRS, CDR2 YFSETQ. The CDR3 sequence is 16 residues long. The V and J ends lost 2 bases and 6 bases, in that order; junction bases with no gene match: 7. The data also belong to a second study, concerning T cells expressing NK-cell markers.

This clonotype originated in a woman aged 18-35 years in good health. The chain combines TRBV5-1 with TRBJ1-6; the match to TRBD1 covers 8 bases. The sample was PBMCs. CDR3 loop: CASSFRLDRVNSPLHF. The CDR3 DNA sequence: TGCGCCAGCAGCTTCCGGTTGGACAGGGTTAATTCACCCCTCCACTTT.